This T cell receptor beta chain was recorded in a study of graft-versus-host responses after intestinal transplantation. Study-wide results and limits: In recipient marrow, GvH clones were found, and some appeared first in ileum or blood.

This clone appeared a few times. Its antigen remains unknown. The CDR3 consists of 12 residues. Germline loops: CDR1 WNHNN, CDR2 SYGVQD (reference sequence). V lost 8 bases, J lost 4 bases, and 9 bases lay in between. Profiling relied on immunoSEQ multiplex PCR, and the TCRdb table lists in-frame clones only, not all of them. Of some 100,000 clones in the sample, roughly nine tenths were seen once. The J gene is TRBJ1-3, the V gene TRBV10-1; no reliable D call. The source of this sequence is a human donor who was the organ donor for an intestinal transplant. The sequencing here drew on unstimulated CD4+ T cells sorted from spleen or lymph node cells, taken before transplant. The CDR3 bases are TGCGCCAGCTCCCGAGGAGGAAACACCATATATTTT. This gives the protein CASSRGGNTIYF.